This T cell receptor beta chain was captured in a study of blood T cell repertoires in COVID-19. Study information: The study drew acute and convalescent COVID-19 samples from the United States, Italy and Spain. In each case, the material was cDNA or gDNA derived from T cells, B-cell-depleted T cells, or PBMCs.

As handled by the study authors: Reference gene primer amplification in the assay estimated nucleated cell counts. The table came from immunoSEQ multiplex PCR; TCRdb's copy has only in-frame clones and leaves some out. The DNA was the basis for D and trimming; V, J and clone size are from that table. The sample holds about 110,000 clones, about 91% seen once. Trimming removed 6 bases from V and 3 bases from J; junction bases left unmatched: 15. CDR1 is LNHDA, CDR2 SQIVND, per germline (reference sequence). This CDR3 is 17 amino acids long. The receptor comes from a man aged 50-59 years with active or convalescent COVID-19. Sequencing used peripheral blood. V is TRBV19 and J is TRBJ2-3; 7 bases are a match to TRBD1. CDR3 in DNA: TGTGCCAGTAGCAAGATTACAGGGGATTTTGCAACAGATACGCAGTATTTT. Residues: CASSKITGDFATDTQYF.